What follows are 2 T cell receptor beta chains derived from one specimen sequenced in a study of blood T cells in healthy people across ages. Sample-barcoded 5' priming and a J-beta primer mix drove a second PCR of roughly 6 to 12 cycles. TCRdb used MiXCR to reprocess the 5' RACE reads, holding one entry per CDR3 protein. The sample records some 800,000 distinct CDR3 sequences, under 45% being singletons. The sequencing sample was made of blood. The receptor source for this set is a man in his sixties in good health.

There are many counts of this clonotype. Here the CDR3 reads CASSQTFGTSGVLQETQYF. DNA for the CDR3: TGTGCCAGCAGCCAGACCTTCGGGACTAGCGGGGTACTCCAAGAGACCCAGTACTTC. The chain employs TRBV7-2 and TRBJ2-5; 13 bases align to TRBD2. Germline CDR1 SGHTA, CDR2 FQGNSA. The CDR3 covers 19 residues. V gave up 5 bases and J gave up 1 base; unmatched junction bases: 13.

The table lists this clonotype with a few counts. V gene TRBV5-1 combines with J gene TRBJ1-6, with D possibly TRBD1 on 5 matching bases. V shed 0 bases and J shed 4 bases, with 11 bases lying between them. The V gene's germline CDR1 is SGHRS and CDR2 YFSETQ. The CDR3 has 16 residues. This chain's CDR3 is CASSLGSTAYNSPLHF. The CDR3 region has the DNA TGCGCCAGCAGCTTGGGATCGACAGCTTATAATTCACCCCTCCACTTT.